The entry below gives a single T cell receptor (beta chain) sequence along with its context. This entry comes from a study of T cell changes during pregnancy in multiple sclerosis. This CDR3 has 14 amino acids. Germline values: CDR1 SQVTM, CDR2 ANQGSEA. V dropped 7 bases and J dropped 4 bases, with 18 bases sitting between them. Profiling relied on immunoSEQ multiplex PCR, and the TCRdb table lists in-frame clones only, not all of them. The data contain roughly 39,000 clones, around nine tenths of them singletons. This receptor was identified in a female donor in good health, enrolled as a control in a pregnancy study. The rearrangement joins TRBV29-1 to TRBJ2-3; possible D gene TRBD2, 6 bases. Material: CD4+ T cells from peripheral blood mononuclear cells, obtained in the first trimester of pregnancy. The CDR3 is CSAVRSASADTQYF. The CDR3 DNA is TGCAGCGCCGTTAGGTCGGCTAGCGCAGATACGCAGTATTTT.